This entry is about one TCR beta chain. Its target is not known. The data were taken from a study of beta chain features in type 1 diabetes. The study, taken as a whole, reports: Possibly, sequencing cDNA over-represented cells that had high TCR expression levels. Type 1 diabetes patients showed a moderate but significant shortening of TCRB CDR3s in all four CD4+ subsets.

This CDR3 contains 15 residues. V was cut by 4 bases and J by 4 bases, with 11 bases left in between. Per the germline V gene, CDR1 is MGHDK and CDR2 is SYGVNS. TCRB transcripts that were expressed got sequenced, as all of the isolated RNA had been reverse transcribed. Produced via immunoSEQ multiplex PCR; TCRdb's table is partial and in-frame only. The sample yields approximately 120,000 clones, 15% to 20% seen once. There was one heparinised blood draw per donor, averaging around 100 mL. Sorting produced populations that all topped 98% purity. Sequencing input: central memory CD4+ T cells from blood. The TCR originated in a young man with type 1 diabetes. The rearrangement uses TRBV25-1 and TRBJ2-6; the D gene is possibly TRBD1 (5 bases). CDR3: CASSGQGSGANVLTF. The CDR3 DNA reads TGTGCCAGCAGTGGCCAGGGTTCGGGGGCCAACGTCCTGACTTTC.